One and the same sample provided the 17 T cell receptor beta chains below, sequenced in a study of T cell responses to AZD1222 COVID-19 vaccine. Profiling relied on immunoSEQ multiplex PCR, and the TCRdb table lists in-frame clones only, not all of them. The sample includes more than 110,000 clones, over 80% of them seen just once. Specimen: peripheral blood, collected 28 days after the second AZD1222 dose. Source of these receptors: an adult who received the AZD1222 COVID-19 vaccine.

The V gene is TRBV6-2 or TRBV6-3, the J gene TRBJ1-5; 7 nucleotides align to TRBD1. Germline trimming cut 5 bases from V and 1 base from J; bases unmatched to any gene: 2. Germline values: CDR1 MNHEY, CDR2 SVGEGT. CDR3 length equals 14 residues. The CDR3 spells CASSRQGSNQPQHF. The CDR3 DNA sequence: TGTGCCAGCAGTAGACAGGGAAGCAATCAGCCCCAGCATTTT.

The J gene is TRBJ1-2, the V gene TRBV6-1; D may be TRBD1 (6 bases). V lost 2 bases, J lost 3 bases, and 13 bases lay in between. Looked up from germline, CDR1 is MNHNS and CDR2 is SASEGT. The CDR3 length is 15 residues. The CDR3 DNA reads as TGTGCCAGCAGTGAATTGGGCGGGGGCCACTATGGCTACACCTTC. Its translation: CASSELGGGHYGYTF.

This clone has more than one count but fewer than ten. The chain couples TRBV24-1 to TRBJ2-2; D gene unclear. V lost 9 bases to trimming and J lost 1 base, with 5 bases between them. From germline, CDR1 is KGHDR and CDR2 SFDVKD. This CDR3 is 12 amino acids long. The CDR3 is CATVGNTGELFF. CDR3 nucleotides: TGTGCCACCGTGGGGAACACCGGGGAGCTGTTTTTT.

This clone was detected once. CDR3 region: CASRRSGGQGGTEAFF. CDR3 in DNA: TGTGCCAGCAGGCGAAGCGGGGGGCAGGGGGGGACTGAAGCTTTCTTT. V is TRBV27 and J is TRBJ1-1, with 7 bases fitting TRBD1. V lost 6 bases and J lost 5; bases outside the gene matches: 15. Germline V gene lookup returns CDR1 MNHEY and CDR2 SMNVEV (reference sequence). This CDR3 is built from 16 residues.

With regard to this clone: Other nucleotide sequences from this sample produce the same CDR3. The V and J genes are TRBV18 and TRBJ2-2; 9 bases fit TRBD1. Germline V gives CDR1 KGHSH, CDR2 LQKENI. The CDR3 consists of 16 residues. V was clipped by 0 bases and J by 1 base; unmatched bases: 0. The DNA of the CDR3 is TGTGCCAGCTCACCACCGACAGGGGGGAACACCGGGGAGCTGTTTTTT. Its protein is CASSPPTGGNTGELFF.

The chain links TRBV6-2 or TRBV6-3 to TRBJ1-1; TRBD1 is a possible D gene (6 bases). Germline V CDR1 and CDR2: MNHEY, SVGEGT. V was clipped by 0 bases and J by 5 bases, with 13 bases between them. CDR3 length: 15 residues. The CDR3 DNA sequence: TGTGCCAGCAGTTACTCTTTGGGGGGCAGGACTGAAGCTTTCTTT. It yields the protein CASSYSLGGRTEAFF.

The chain combines TRBV29-1 with TRBJ2-1, with a possible D match to TRBD1 (5 bases). CDR3 length equals 11 residues. Between the trimmed V and J ends, which lost 6 bases and 4 bases, there was a span of 7 bases. CDR1 and CDR2 (germline): SQVTM, ANQGSEA. In DNA form, the CDR3 reads TGCAGCGTCGACAGATACAATGAGCAGTTCTTC. Encoded protein: CSVDRYNEQFF.

The rearrangement uses TRBV6-5 and TRBJ1-1; the match to TRBD1 covers 7 bases. V lost 7 bases to trimming and J lost 2 bases; unmatched junction nucleotides: 7. Germline V lookup: CDR1 MNHEY, CDR2 SVGAGI. The CDR3 consists of 14 residues. CDR3 in amino acids: CASKARDSNTEAFF. In DNA, the CDR3 is TGTGCCAGCAAAGCCCGGGACAGTAACACTGAAGCTTTCTTT.

This chain joins TRBV28 and TRBJ1-6; D remains ambiguous. The V end lost 8 bases, the J end lost 8 bases, and 13 bases lay between the germline ends. The length of the CDR3 is 13 residues. Germline values: CDR1 MDHEN, CDR2 SYDVKM. CDR3 residues: CASGERSYSPLHF. In nucleotides, the CDR3 is TGTGCCAGCGGCGAGCGGAGCTATTCACCCCTCCACTTT.

The CDR3, as DNA: TGTGCCAGTAGTACAGACTCGGGGCGTAGTCAGCCCCAGCATTTT. This sequence encodes CASSTDSGRSQPQHF. The chain recombines TRBV19 with TRBJ1-5; tentatively, D is TRBD1 (5 bases). The CDR3 spans 15 residues. Trimming pared 4 bases from V and 6 bases from J, leaving 16 bases between. CDR1 is LNHDA and CDR2 is SQIVND in the germline V gene (reference sequence).

This chain connects TRBV13 to TRBJ1-1; D remains ambiguous. The germline V gene has CDR1 PRHDT and CDR2 FYEKMQ (reference sequence). V was shortened by 1 base and J by 5 bases, with 11 bases between the two germline ends. The CDR3 has 14 residues. CDR3 in amino acids: CASSLDPSGTEAFF. DNA for the CDR3: TGTGCCAGCAGCTTAGACCCCTCGGGAACTGAAGCTTTCTTT.

The sample holds one count of this clone. V and J are TRBV28 and TRBJ1-1; the match to TRBD1 covers 7 bases. Per the germline V gene, CDR1 is MDHEN and CDR2 is SYDVKM. CDR3 length equals 14 residues. Germline trimming cut 6 bases from V and 4 bases from J; bases unmatched to any gene: 8. CDR3 sequence: CASSPRQGSTEAFF. CDR3 DNA sequence: TGTGCCAGCAGCCCTAGACAGGGTAGCACTGAAGCTTTCTTT.

The sample holds one count of this clone. Here the CDR3 DNA reads TGTGCCAGCAGCTTAGTTGGGGCGGGACAAACTGAAGCTTTCTTT. Amino acid sequence: CASSLVGAGQTEAFF. This chain connects TRBV7-3 to TRBJ1-1; the D gene is possibly TRBD1 (6 bases). The CDR3 consists of 15 residues. V was trimmed by 2 bases and J by 5 bases, leaving 15 bases between them. Per germline, CDR1 SGHTA and CDR2 FQGTGA.

This clone was counted a few times. The V and J genes are TRBV7-2 and TRBJ2-1, with TRBD2 matching 7 bases. Germline CDR1 SGHTA, CDR2 FQGNSA. The CDR3 loop spans 18 amino acids. V lost 3 bases and J lost 0; bases outside the gene matches: 11. CDR3 nucleotide sequence: TGTGCCAGCAGCTTGGGGGGTCGTGCGGGAGACTCCTACAATGAGCAGTTCTTC. This translates into CASSLGGRAGDSYNEQFF.

This clone was recorded only once. In DNA form, the CDR3 reads TGTGCCAGCAGTCTAGATAGGACGGGGAATTCACCCCTCCACTTT. Translation: CASSLDRTGNSPLHF. J is TRBJ1-6 and V is TRBV6-5, with D unclear. This CDR3 comprises 15 residues. Germline-derived CDR1 and CDR2 are MNHEY and SVGAGI. V was pared by 5 bases and J by 7 bases, with 15 bases between.

This clone was observed a few times. The V and J genes are TRBV9 and TRBJ1-2; D possibly corresponds to TRBD1 (6 bases). CDR3 length equals 17 residues. V shed 0 bases and J shed 1 base, with 16 bases lying between them. Germline V lookup: CDR1 SGDLS, CDR2 YYNGEE. The CDR3 is CASSVGGGADVNYGYTF. CDR3 in DNA: TGTGCCAGCAGCGTAGGAGGGGGGGCAGACGTTAACTATGGCTACACCTTC.

V is TRBV14 and J is TRBJ2-7; tentatively, D is TRBD2 (5 bases). Trimming shortened V by 4 bases and J by 3 bases, and 25 bases separated the two germline ends. Germline CDR1 is SGHDN and CDR2 is FVKESK. This CDR3 is 18 amino acids long. For the CDR3, the DNA is TGTGCCAGCAGCCCCTCACAAGATACGGGGAAGATTCTCTACGAGCAGTACTTC. Encoded protein: CASSPSQDTGKILYEQYF.